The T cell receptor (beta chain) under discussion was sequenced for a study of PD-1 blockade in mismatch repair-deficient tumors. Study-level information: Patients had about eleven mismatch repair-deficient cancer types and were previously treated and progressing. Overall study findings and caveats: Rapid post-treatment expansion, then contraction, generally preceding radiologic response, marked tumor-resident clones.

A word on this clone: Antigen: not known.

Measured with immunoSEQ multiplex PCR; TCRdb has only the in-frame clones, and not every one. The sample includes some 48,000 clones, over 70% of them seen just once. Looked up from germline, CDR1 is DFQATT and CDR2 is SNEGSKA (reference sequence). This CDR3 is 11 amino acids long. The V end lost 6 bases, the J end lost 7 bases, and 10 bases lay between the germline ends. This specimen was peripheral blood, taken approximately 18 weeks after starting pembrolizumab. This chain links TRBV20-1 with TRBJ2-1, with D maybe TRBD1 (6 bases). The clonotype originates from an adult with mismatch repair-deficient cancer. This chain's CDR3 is CSANRDNEQFF. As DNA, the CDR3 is TGCAGTGCAAACAGGGATAATGAGCAGTTCTTC.